The source of this TCR beta chain is a study of graft-versus-host responses after intestinal transplantation. Study information: All recipients were transplanted with multivisceral, liver-intestinal, or isolated intestinal grafts. Findings and caveats of the study: High graft-versus-host to host-versus-graft clonal ratios were found in allografts of patients who had graft-donor T cell macrochimerism. The recipient marrow held GvH clones, and some of them showed up first in ileum or blood. Peak circulating GvH clone levels were associated with early post-transplant HvG declines.

The repertoire was sequenced with immunoSEQ multiplex PCR; TCRdb's copy has only in-frame clones and lacks some. The sample includes over 20,000 clones, 80% to 95% of them seen just once. The junction had 4 bases not matched to a gene; V was cut back by 4 bases and J by 6 bases. The germline gives CDR1 SGHTS, CDR2 YDEGEE. This CDR3 spans 15 amino acids. In the case of this clone: No antigen is known for it.

This receptor was taken from a human patient who received an intestinal transplant, so some T cells may come from the graft donor. The chain carries TRBV5-8 and TRBJ2-2, with 12 bases lining up with TRBD1. Material: PBMCs, obtained about 260 days after intestinal transplant. The CDR3 nucleotides read TGTGCCAGCAGCCCGGGACAGGGGGCGGCCGGGGAGCTGTTTTTT. Its translation: CASSPGQGAAGELFF.